This TCR beta chain was recovered during a study of tumor-infiltrating lymphocytes in primary liver carcinoma (dated by TCRdb to about 2017). General notes on the study: Of the five patients (three men and two women, aged 30 to 69 years), four had hepatocellular carcinoma and one had combined HCC and intrahepatic cholangiocarcinoma. Across five regions of each liver tumor, along with adjacent normal tissue and blood, the study brought together TCRbeta repertoire sequencing, expression microarrays and whole-exome sequencing. Technical replicate repertoires showed high reproducibility, with mean shared-clone rates around 0.9 and correlation coefficients above 0.95. Roughly 3.5 to 8 million productive TCRbeta reads were obtained per sample, and no significant difference in read depth was found between tissue types. The five patients had tumors staged T1-T3 N0M0, with maximum diameters ranging from 4.2 to 10 cm. To link TCRbeta repertoire diversity with the local molecular phenotype, the 25 to 30 tumor region samples were profiled using Agilent mRNA microarrays. A total of some 35 specimens from 5 patients underwent TCRbeta repertoire sequencing, comprising some 25 tumor regions, 5 adjacent noncancerous liver tissues and 5 peripheral blood samples.

A remark on this clonotype: The clone's antigen remains unknown. One end of the junction is discordant with germline, which a read error may explain.

The full study reports these points: Pairs of tumor regions showed greater repertoire overlap (mean about 36%) than tumor-adjacent pairs (roughly 17%) or tumor-blood pairs (about 14%), which is consistent with antigen-driven expansion. Only five or six patients were included in the study, and the authors note that the findings should be validated in a larger study. A significantly larger repertoire fraction was made up by the top 250 clones in tumors than in blood (p = 0.039). Only the TCR beta chain was sequenced, so true repertoire diversity is likely underestimated because unpaired alpha chains were not captured. Comparison of CD4+ and CD8+ T cell repertoires was precluded by the use of bulk unsorted samples. Only about 8-24% of top clones were found in all five regions of a tumor, suggesting spatial heterogeneity of tumor-infiltrating T cells.

Starting from approximately 0.5 ug total RNA, TCRbeta-specific cDNA was produced by reverse transcription with a constant-region primer and ProtoScript II reverse transcriptase. TCRbeta libraries were built with three nested multiplex PCR rounds, a slightly modified ARM-PCR procedure. Multiplex TRBV1-TRBV30 forward primers and a Cbeta reverse primer were used in the first two PCR rounds, each of which was run for around 10 cycles. A final 25-cycle PCR with Deep VentR polymerase added sample barcodes and Illumina adapters. Amplicons of 200-500 bp were gel-purified with a QIAquick gel extraction kit before sequencing. TCRbeta amplicons were sequenced on an Illumina HiSeq 2500 with 250-bp paired-end reads. Concerning the study's data processing: Quality trimming of reads was performed with Trimmomatic v0.33, and paired reads were merged with FLASH v1.2.11 so that full CDR3 sequences could be recovered. V, D and J germline segments were assigned to the rearranged TCRbeta sequences using MiGEC v1.2.1b. Clonotype statistics and Shannon-Wiener diversity indices were calculated with VDJtools v1.0.0. Except for diversity analysis, only each sample's 250 most abundant clonotypes were used in subsequent analyses to reduce sampling bias. TCRdb itself trimmed the public reads at Q25 with fastp, ran MiXCR and retained productive beta chains. When rows share a CDR3 protein, they turn into one entry using the most common DNA and genes. It is TCRdb's table, rather than the study itself, that gives the V and J calls and clone size. For this sample the table gives more than 95,000 distinct CDR3 sequences, of which 64% were detected only once. The ten largest account for roughly 7.9% of the sample.

Without any cell sorting, total RNA and DNA were extracted together from about 20-30 mg of bulk tissue using the AllPrep DNA/RNA mini kit. Surgical resection was performed in China between November 2015 and 2016 on about 5 patients with histopathologically diagnosed primary liver carcinoma. At the time of sampling, the patients were treatment-naive and had chronic HBV infection. Each tumor was sampled at five spatially separated regions: the superior, inferior, left-lateral and right-lateral poles and the tumor centre. Histological examination found more than 75% viable tumor cells in every tumor sample. Pieces of fresh tumor and adjacent tissue were cut in half, with one half kept in RNAlater at -80 degrees C and the other half sent for histology. CDR1 and CDR2 (MNHEY, SVGAGI) derive from the germline V gene. The CDR3, from cysteine to phenylalanine, totals 15 residues. Solely the CDR3 DNA is kept, with 45 bases framed from the first base.

The specimen sequenced was liver tumor tissue from sampling region 3. The cell subset or site label, read with the paper, signifies: tumor region T3, left-lateral pole. The chain was built from TRBV6-5 and TRBJ1-4; the central 7 bases match TRBD1. The origin of this receptor is a woman in her sixties with primary liver carcinoma and hepatitis B virus infection. The base sequence is TGTGGCAGCAGTCACTCCACGACAGGGAGGGTAAAACCGTTTTTT. Its product reads: CGSSHSTTGRVKPFF.